This TCR beta chain comes out of a study of shared clonotypes between healthy human individuals. Researchers divided each subset's genomic DNA evenly across several immunoSEQ plates. Replicate PCRs run on sorted subsets employed approximately 0.2 ug DNA, about 27,000 T cell genomes. TCRdb's copy holds only in-frame clones and misses some; the assay was immunoSEQ multiplex PCR. The table shows about 2,500,000 clones, with around nine tenths occurring only once. Germline values: CDR1 SGHTA, CDR2 FQGNSA. V lost 5 bases to trimming and J lost 2 bases, with 13 bases between them. This CDR3 contains 14 residues. CD45RA-negative memory and CD45RA+ naive subsets were split from the CD4+ cells.

V gene TRBV7-2 combines with J gene TRBJ2-7; unclear D gene. This receptor was identified in a man in his late teens or twenties in good health. The material sequenced was naive CD4+ T cells sorted from blood. The subset was: CD45RA+ positively selected. DNA for the CDR3: TGTGCCAGCAGCCCCCCCGGGCCCACCTACGAGCAGTACTTC. Protein: CASSPPGPTYEQYF. Together with reference TRBV7-2 and TRBJ2-7, the CDR3 gives the full variable domain: GAGVSQSPSNKVTEKGKDVELRCDPISGHTALYWYRQSLGQGLEFLIYFQGNSAPDKSGLPSDRFSAERTGGSVSTLTIQRTQQEDSAVYLCASSPPGPTYEQYFGPGTRLTVT.